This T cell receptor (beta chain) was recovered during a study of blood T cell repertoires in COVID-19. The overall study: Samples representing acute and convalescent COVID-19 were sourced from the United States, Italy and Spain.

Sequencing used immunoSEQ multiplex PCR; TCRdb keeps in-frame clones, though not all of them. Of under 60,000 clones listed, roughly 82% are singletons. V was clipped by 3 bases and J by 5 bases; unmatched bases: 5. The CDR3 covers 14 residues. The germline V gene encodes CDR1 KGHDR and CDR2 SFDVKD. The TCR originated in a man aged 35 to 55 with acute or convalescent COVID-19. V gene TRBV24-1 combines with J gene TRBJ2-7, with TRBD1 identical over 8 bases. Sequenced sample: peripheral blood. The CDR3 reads CATSDPGTGDEQYF. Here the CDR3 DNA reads TGTGCCACCAGTGATCCCGGGACAGGCGACGAGCAGTACTTC.